These 9 T cell receptor beta chains came from one sample sequenced in a study of T cell changes during pregnancy in multiple sclerosis (dated by TCRdb to between 2019 and 2020). Receptors were amplified or captured by the immunoSEQ multiplex PCR assay. Not all clones reach the TCRdb copy of this immuneACCESS table, which keeps in-frame sequences only. Checked studies attribute under half of the gap to unresolved V genes and leave the rest unexplained. The sample table lists under 75,000 clones, about 89% of them with a count of one. The top ten hold about 0.49% of the sample. The sequences come from CD4+ T cells from peripheral blood mononuclear cells, collected after pregnancy. Receptors originate from a female donor in good health, enrolled as a control in a pregnancy study.

The chain recombines TRBV19 with TRBJ1-1, with a possible D match to TRBD1 (5 bases). With 2 bases removed from V and 6 bases from J, the gap between germline ends came to 10 bases. The CDR3 consists of 13 residues. From germline, CDR1 is LNHDA and CDR2 SQIVND (reference sequence). This CDR3 is CASSIQGYSEAFF. The CDR3 region has the DNA TGTGCCAGTAGTATACAGGGATATTCTGAAGCTTTCTTT.

This sequence joins TRBV5-1 and TRBJ2-7, with 7 bases lining up with TRBD1. The CDR3 has 14 amino acids. Trimming removed 3 bases from V and 2 bases from J; junction bases left unmatched: 5. The germline CDR1 and CDR2 sequences are SGHRS and YFSETQ. The CDR3 loop reads CASSSGTATYEQYF. DNA of the CDR3: TGCGCCAGCAGCTCCGGGACAGCTACCTACGAGCAGTACTTC.

The V gene is TRBV5-5, the J gene TRBJ1-2; possibly TRBD1 for D (5 bases). Germline lookup yields CDR1 SGHKS and CDR2 YYEKEE (reference sequence). V was trimmed by 4 bases and J by 2 bases, leaving 12 bases between them. This CDR3 spans 14 amino acids. This chain's CDR3 is CASSVNRQNYGYTF. The CDR3 nucleotides read TGTGCCAGCAGCGTGAACAGGCAAAACTATGGCTACACCTTC.

The chain recombines TRBV5-8 with TRBJ1-4; D gene uncertain. The CDR3 extends over 16 amino acids. V was cut by 4 bases and J by 2 bases, with 15 bases left in between. Germline V lookup: CDR1 SGHTS, CDR2 YDEGEE. The CDR3, as DNA: TGTGCCAGCAGCGGAGTACTCGGAGTTACTAATGAAAAACTGTTTTTT. Residues: CASSGVLGVTNEKLFF.

This clone is a singleton in its sample. J is TRBJ1-3 and V is TRBV11-3; TRBD1 might be the D (6 bases). Germline V gene lookup returns CDR1 SGHNT and CDR2 YENEEA. The CDR3 is made up of 15 amino acids. The V and J ends lost 5 bases and 0 bases respectively, with 11 bases between them. The CDR3 loop is CASSRMGASGNTIYF. The CDR3 coding sequence is TGTGCCAGCAGCAGAATGGGGGCCTCTGGAAACACCATATATTTT. Complete variable domain (other parts from reference TRBV11-3 and TRBJ1-3): EAGVVQSPRYKIIEKKQPVAFWCNPISGHNTLYWYLQNLGQGPELLIRYENEEAVDDSQLPKDRFSAERLKGVDSTLKIQPAELGDSAVYLCASSRMGASGNTIYFGEGSWLTVV.

V and J are TRBV11-3 and TRBJ1-1; unclear D gene. V lost 5 bases and J lost 1, with 11 bases in between. CDR1 and CDR2 from the germline V gene are SGHNT and YENEEA. This CDR3 spans 14 amino acids. The CDR3, as DNA: TGTGCCAGCAGCCTAAGTGGTCGGAACACTGAAGCTTTCTTT. Amino acids: CASSLSGRNTEAFF.

The J gene is TRBJ1-2, the V gene TRBV7-2, with 10 bases lining up with TRBD1. The CDR3 length is 17 residues. V was clipped by 6 bases and J by 4 bases; unmatched bases: 14. Germline loops: CDR1 SGHTA, CDR2 FQGNSA. This CDR3 is CASSPGTGEGIGYGYTF. DNA for the CDR3: TGTGCCAGCAGTCCCGGGACAGGGGAGGGTATCGGCTATGGCTACACCTTC.

This chain joins TRBV4-1 and TRBJ2-1, with TRBD2 matching over 15 bases. The trim removed 1 base at V and 0 bases at J, leaving 7 bases unmatched. CDR3 length: 20 amino acids. Germline V gene sequence: CDR1 MGHRA, CDR2 YSYEKL. CDR3 loop: CASSQVGLAGGLNSYNEQFF. The CDR3 DNA is TGCGCCAGCAGCCAAGTGGGACTAGCGGGGGGCCTAAACTCCTACAATGAGCAGTTCTTC.

V usage is TRBV12-5 and J usage is TRBJ1-1; no definite D call. Between the trimmed V and J ends, which lost 2 bases and 6 bases, there was a span of 10 bases. CDR1 is LGHNT and CDR2 is FRNRAP in the germline V gene. This CDR3 is 13 amino acids long. The CDR3 coding sequence is TGTGCTAGTGGTTTGTCAGGTTTTGCTGAAGCTTTCTTT. It encodes CASGLSGFAEAFF.